The clone carrying this TCR beta chain was detected a few times. This sample is drawn from a study of blood T cell repertoires in COVID-19. Study-wide background: Samples came from the United States, Italy and Spain, spanning acute and convalescent COVID-19. PBMCs, B-cell-depleted T cells, or T cells were the source of the cDNA or gDNA that made up the material.

Per the original data handling: Estimates of nucleated cell counts were drawn from the amplification of reference gene primers. Libraries were prepared by immunoSEQ multiplex PCR; TCRdb keeps only in-frame clonotypes and omits some of them. The V and J calls and the clone size are those of that table, but D and trimming were determined from the DNA. There are some 64,000 clones in the sample; roughly 76% occur only once, and 4% to 5.5% lies in the top ten. Germline CDR1 SGHRS, CDR2 YFSETQ. The CDR3 length is 14 residues. V lost 4 bases to trimming and J lost 6 bases; unmatched junction nucleotides: 5.

The source material was peripheral blood. This clonotype was sampled from a human donor in a cohort sampled during active COVID-19. The rearrangement joins TRBV5-1 to TRBJ2-2; 8 bases agree with TRBD2. The DNA for the CDR3 is TGCGCCAGCAGCCCCGGGGGGGCATCCGGGGAGCTGTTTTTT. Residues: CASSPGGASGELFF.